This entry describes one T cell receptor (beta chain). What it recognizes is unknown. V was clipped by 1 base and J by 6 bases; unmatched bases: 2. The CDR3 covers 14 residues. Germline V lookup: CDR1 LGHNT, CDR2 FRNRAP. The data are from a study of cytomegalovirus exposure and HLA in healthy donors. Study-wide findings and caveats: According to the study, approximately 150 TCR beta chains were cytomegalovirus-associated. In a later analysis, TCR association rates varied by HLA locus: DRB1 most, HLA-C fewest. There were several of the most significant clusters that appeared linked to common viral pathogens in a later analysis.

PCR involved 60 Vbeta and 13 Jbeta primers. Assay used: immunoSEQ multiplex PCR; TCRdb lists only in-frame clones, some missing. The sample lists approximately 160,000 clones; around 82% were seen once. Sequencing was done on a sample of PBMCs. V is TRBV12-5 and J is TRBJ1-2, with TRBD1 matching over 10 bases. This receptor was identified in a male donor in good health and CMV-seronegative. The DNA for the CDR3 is TGTGCTAGTGGTTTGGAGACAGGGGGCAATGGCTACACCTTC. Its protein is CASGLETGGNGYTF.